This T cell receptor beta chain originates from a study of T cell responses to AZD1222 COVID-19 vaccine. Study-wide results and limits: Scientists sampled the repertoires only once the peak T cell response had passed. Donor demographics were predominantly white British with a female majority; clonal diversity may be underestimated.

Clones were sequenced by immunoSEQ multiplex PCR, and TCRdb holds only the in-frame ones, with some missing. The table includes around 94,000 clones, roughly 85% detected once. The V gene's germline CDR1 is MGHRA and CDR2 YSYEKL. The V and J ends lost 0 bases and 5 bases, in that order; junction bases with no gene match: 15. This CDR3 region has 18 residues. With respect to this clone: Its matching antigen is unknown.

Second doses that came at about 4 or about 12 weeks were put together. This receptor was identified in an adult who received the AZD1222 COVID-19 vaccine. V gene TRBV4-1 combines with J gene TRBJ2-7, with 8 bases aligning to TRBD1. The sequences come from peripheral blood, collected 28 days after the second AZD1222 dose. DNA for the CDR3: TGCGCCAGCAGCCAAGACCTGCCATTCGGGACAGGTAAAGACGAGCAGTACTTC. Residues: CASSQDLPFGTGKDEQYF.